The 28 T cell receptor beta chains below come from one sample, sequenced in a study of T cells in Graves' hyperthyroidism and ophthalmopathy. Using RNA transcripts as the source, TCR beta CDR3 regions were amplified. An initial round of RT-PCR targeting the TCR CDR3 relied on the HTBI primer set. TCRdb redid the calling of the multiplex PCR reads with MiXCR, one entry per CDR3 protein. The profile shows more than 550,000 distinct CDR3 sequences, about 45% of them singletons. Sequenced material: peripheral blood or thyroid tissue (not recorded which). These receptors were taken from an adult man with Graves' disease, either hyperthyroidism or ophthalmopathy (not recorded which).

The sample holds many counts of this clonotype. The chain links TRBV5-6 to TRBJ1-5; D gene uncertain. The CDR3 has 14 amino acids. CDR1 is SGHDT, CDR2 YYEEEE, per germline. V was shortened by 1 base and J by 0 bases, with 5 bases between the two germline ends. The CDR3 DNA sequence: TGTGCCAGCAGCTTGAGTGATAGCAATCAGCCCCAGCATTTT. This translates into CASSLSDSNQPQHF.

This clonotype has only a few counts. CDR3 protein: CASSDIQGAYGYTF. DNA for the CDR3: TGTGCCAGCAGTGATATACAGGGGGCGTATGGCTACACCTTC. J is TRBJ1-2 and V is TRBV6-6; 9 nucleotides line up with TRBD1. Germline CDR1 is MNHNY and CDR2 is SVGAGI (reference sequence). The CDR3 is 14 amino acids. The J segment lost 5 bases and the V segment lost 5 bases, leaving 6 bases of the junction unmatched.

This clonotype appeared many times. This sequence joins TRBV29-1 and TRBJ2-5; D ambiguous. With 6 bases removed from V and 1 base from J, the gap between germline ends came to 9 bases. Germline values: CDR1 SQVTM, CDR2 ANQGSEA. The CDR3 has 12 amino acids. The CDR3 DNA is TGCAGCGTGGAAATCCTCCAAGAGACCCAGTACTTC. Translation: CSVEILQETQYF.

This sequence joins TRBV9 and TRBJ1-3; 7 nucleotides align to TRBD1. V was pared by 0 bases and J by 3 bases, with 3 bases of the junction left unmatched. The germline gives CDR1 SGDLS, CDR2 YYNGEE. The CDR3 covers 15 residues. The CDR3 sequence is CASSVEQGFGNTIYF. CDR3 sequence (DNA): TGTGCCAGCAGCGTAGAACAGGGGTTTGGAAACACCATATATTTT.

This clonotype was seen ten or more times. The chain recombines TRBV7-8 with TRBJ1-2, with TRBD1 as a possible D gene (6 bases). The germline CDR1 and CDR2 sequences are SGHVS and FQNEAQ. This CDR3 comprises 13 residues. Trimming removed 3 bases from V and 7 bases from J, with 12 bases in between. The CDR3 is CASSFRDNSGYTF. The CDR3 bases are TGTGCCAGCAGCTTCCGGGACAACAGTGGCTACACCTTC.

This clonotype was seen at least ten times. The genes are TRBV2 and TRBJ1-6; the D is unclear. The CDR3 has 12 amino acids. V was pared by 5 bases and J by 7 bases, with 6 bases between. Germline V gene sequence: CDR1 SNHLY, CDR2 FYNNEI. The CDR3 spells CASSTRNSPLHF. DNA of the CDR3: TGTGCCAGCAGTACGCGAAATTCACCCCTCCACTTT.

This chain links TRBV9 with TRBJ2-5, with 14 bases matching TRBD2. Germline CDR1 is SGDLS and CDR2 is YYNGEE. This CDR3 region has 20 residues. Unmatched junction bases numbered 14, after V lost 0 bases and J lost 4 bases. CDR3 sequence: CASSVAYGGGLAGEGETQYF. CDR3 nucleotide sequence: TGTGCCAGCAGCGTAGCGTATGGAGGGGGACTAGCGGGGGAGGGAGAGACCCAGTACTTC.

The V gene is TRBV24-1, the J gene TRBJ1-4, with D perhaps matching TRBD1 (6 bases). V was cut by 5 bases and J by 6 bases, with 15 bases left in between. Germline loops: CDR1 KGHDR, CDR2 SFDVKD. This CDR3 is 15 amino acids long. The CDR3 DNA sequence: TGTGCCACCAGTGGAACGACAGGAGCCGATGAAAAACTGTTTTTT. Translated: CATSGTTGADEKLFF.

With respect to this clonotype: A much larger clone lies one base from this, so it may be a read error. The rearrangement links TRBV20-1 to TRBJ2-7; TRBD1 matches 9 bases. V lost 5 bases to trimming and J lost 5 bases; unmatched junction nucleotides: 7. The CDR3 spans 13 residues. The germline gives CDR1 DFQATT, CDR2 SNEGSKA (reference sequence). The CDR3 bases are TGCAGTGCTGCCGGGACAGGGATCCACGAGCAGTACTTC. Residues: CSAAGTGIHEQYF.

The J gene is TRBJ2-7, the V gene TRBV7-6, with 9 bases lining up with TRBD1. Germline V gene lookup returns CDR1 SGHVS and CDR2 FNYEAQ. The CDR3 covers 13 residues. The trim removed 4 bases at V and 6 bases at J, leaving 4 bases unmatched. The CDR3: CASSSGQGAEQYF. Written as DNA, the CDR3 is TGTGCCAGCAGCTCGGGACAGGGTGCCGAGCAGTACTTC.

A note on this clonotype: A much bigger clone sits one base away, suggesting this may be a read error. The chain joins TRBV20-1 to TRBJ2-5; D perhaps matches TRBD1 (5 bases). The CDR3 has 13 residues. The germline V gene has CDR1 DFQATT and CDR2 SNEGSKA (reference sequence). Trimming took 0 bases from V and 4 from J, leaving 9 bases between them. The CDR3 reads CSARDRATETQYF. The CDR3, as DNA: TGCAGTGCTAGAGACAGGGCGACAGAGACCCAGTACTTC.

This clonotype was picked up a small number of times. The chain links TRBV9 to TRBJ1-2, with a tentative D call TRBD1 (6 bases). V lost 3 bases and J lost 5, with 11 bases in between. The CDR3 has 13 residues. Germline-derived CDR1 and CDR2 are SGDLS and YYNGEE. Here the CDR3 DNA reads TGTGCCAGCAGCGATTATACAGGGTATGGCTACACCTTC. Amino acid sequence: CASSDYTGYGYTF.

V is TRBV15 and J is TRBJ2-5, with D perhaps TRBD2 (5 bases). The CDR3 covers 16 residues. The germline V gene encodes CDR1 LNHNV and CDR2 YYDKDF (reference sequence). V was cut by 0 bases and J by 5 bases, with 16 bases left in between. CDR3 residues: CATSRDQKGGLETQYF. For the CDR3, the DNA is TGTGCCACCAGCAGAGATCAGAAAGGAGGTTTGGAGACCCAGTACTTC.

Concerning this clonotype: The CDR3 does not end in the conserved phenylalanine or tryptophan, so this is likely a read error. This rearrangement joins TRBV5-1 to TRBJ2-7, with 9 bases that match TRBD1. The CDR3 is made up of 13 amino acids. Germline assignment: CDR1 SGHRS and CDR2 YFSETQ. After removal of 2 bases from V and 6 bases from J, the junction contained 3 bases not matched to a gene. The CDR3 sequence: CASSFGTGTEQYY. DNA for the CDR3: TGCGCCAGCAGCTTCGGGACAGGGACCGAGCAGTACTAC.

Notes on this clonotype: Being one base from a much bigger clone, this may be a read error. The V gene is TRBV9, the J gene TRBJ2-7, with 7 bases fitting TRBD2. Germline values: CDR1 SGDLS, CDR2 YYNGEE. This CDR3 is built from 14 residues. V shed 3 bases, J shed 2 bases, and the junction held 5 bases outside the gene matches. CDR3 in DNA: TGTGCCAGCAGCGCCGGACGGGGGGCCTACGAGCAGTACTTC. This encodes CASSAGRGAYEQYF.

This clonotype came up a few times. The chain couples TRBV25-1 to TRBJ2-7; 7 bases are a match to TRBD2. The germline gives CDR1 MGHDK, CDR2 SYGVNS. The CDR3 is 15 amino acids. With 4 bases clipped from V and 0 bases from J, the junction kept 6 bases outside the gene matches. CDR3: CASSATSAHSYEQYF. The DNA for the CDR3 is TGTGCCAGCAGTGCTACTAGCGCCCACTCCTACGAGCAGTACTTC.

This clonotype was detected only a few times. This chain uses TRBV6-1 with TRBJ1-4; D is possibly TRBD1 (5 bases). The CDR3 extends over 16 amino acids. Trimming took 0 bases from V and 5 from J, leaving 13 bases between them. Germline values: CDR1 MNHNS, CDR2 SASEGT. CDR3 sequence (DNA): TGTGCCAGCAGTGAAGCCTGGGGGACGCGAAATGAAAAACTGTTTTTT. It encodes CASSEAWGTRNEKLFF.

This clonotype was seen many times. The DNA of the CDR3 is TGTGCCAGCAGCGTCCGGGACGAAAAATCACCCCTCCACTTT. It codes for CASSVRDEKSPLHF. The genes are TRBV9 and TRBJ1-6; D may be TRBD1 (5 bases). Germline CDR1 is SGDLS and CDR2 is YYNGEE. V was shortened by 2 bases and J by 10 bases, with 13 bases between the two germline ends. This CDR3 contains 14 residues.

The CDR3 sequence is CASSQDEVPGASQETQYF. In DNA form, the CDR3 reads TGTGCCAGCAGCCAAGATGAGGTACCGGGAGCGAGCCAAGAGACCCAGTACTTC. The rearrangement joins TRBV7-8 to TRBJ2-5; a possible D gene is TRBD2 (6 bases). The CDR3 is made up of 18 amino acids. Germline V gene data show CDR1 as SGHVS and CDR2 as FQNEAQ. Trimming removed 5 bases at V and 1 base at J, with 23 bases between. Complete variable domain (other parts from reference TRBV7-8 and TRBJ2-5): GAGVSQSPRYKVAKRGQDVALRCDPISGHVSLFWYQQALGQGPEFLTYFQNEAQLDKSGLPSDRFFAERPEGSVSTLKIQRTQQEDSAVYLCASSQDEVPGASQETQYFGPGTRLLVL.

Many counts were recorded for this clonotype. This chain joins TRBV14 and TRBJ1-2, with 8 nucleotides matching TRBD1. CDR1 is SGHDN, CDR2 FVKESK, per germline. Losses at the gene ends were 4 bases for V and 6 bases for J; bases not matched to a gene: 7. This CDR3 comprises 14 residues. The CDR3 DNA is TGTGCCAGCAGCCCGAGGACAGGGTCGGATGGCTACACCTTC. It translates to CASSPRTGSDGYTF.

This clonotype has more than one count but fewer than ten. The junction shows a germline mismatch at one end, possibly a read error. CDR3 DNA: TGTGCTAGCAGCCAAGTCACAGGGGCGTTTGAAAAACTGTTTTTT. It is translated as CASSQVTGAFEKLFF. The chain carries TRBV7-7 and TRBJ1-4, with 7 bases matching TRBD1. CDR1 is SSHAT and CDR2 is FNYEAQ in the germline V gene (reference sequence). CDR3 size: 15 residues.

In its sample, this clonotype was seen a few times. This chain uses TRBV7-9 with TRBJ2-2, with 9 nucleotides matching TRBD1. Looked up from germline, CDR1 is SEHNR and CDR2 is FQNEAQ (reference sequence). This CDR3 has 15 residues. V gave up 8 bases and J gave up 4 bases; unmatched junction bases: 8. The CDR3 loop reads CASLRDRVATGELFF. As DNA, the CDR3 is TGTGCCAGCCTCAGGGACAGGGTGGCCACCGGGGAGCTGTTTTTT.

The chain is built from TRBV2 and TRBJ1-2; D not certain. CDR3 length: 13 residues. V gave up 8 bases and J gave up 4 bases, with 14 bases separating them. CDR1 SNHLY and CDR2 FYNNEI come from the germline V gene. The CDR3 DNA is TGTGCCAGCGGTAGTGACGGGAGCTATGGCTACACCTTC. Translation gives CASGSDGSYGYTF.

This clonotype appeared a few times. At one end, the junction sequence differs from germline, possibly due to a read error. The rearrangement joins TRBV20-1 to TRBJ1-5; D not certain. The CDR3 is made up of 10 amino acids. Germline values: CDR1 DFQATT, CDR2 SNEGSKA (reference sequence). Here the CDR3 DNA reads TGCAGTGCTGGAGAGCAGCCCCAGCATTTT. It yields the protein CSAGEQPQHF.

In this sample, this clonotype turned up a few times. The chain carries TRBV12-5 and TRBJ1-4, with 10 bases fitting TRBD1. Germline-derived CDR1 and CDR2 are LGHNT and FRNRAP. The CDR3 is 15 residues long. The V segment lost 5 bases and the J segment 10 bases; nucleotides outside the gene matches: 10. The CDR3 sequence: CASGLAGTGVGKLFF. CDR3 sequence (DNA): TGTGCTAGTGGTCTCGCCGGGACAGGGGTGGGAAAACTGTTTTTT.

This clonotype showed up many times. The gene calls are TRBV13 and TRBJ1-1; D not resolved. V dropped 1 base and J dropped 5 bases, with 11 bases sitting between them. Germline assignment: CDR1 PRHDT and CDR2 FYEKMQ (reference sequence). This CDR3 contains 14 residues. The CDR3 reads CASSLDRGRTEAFF. The CDR3 DNA sequence: TGTGCCAGCAGCTTAGATAGAGGGAGGACTGAAGCTTTCTTT.

A word on this clonotype: The junction shows a germline mismatch at one end, possibly a read error. The chain combines TRBV13 with TRBJ2-7, with a tentative D call TRBD1 (9 bases). From germline, CDR1 is PRHDT and CDR2 FYEKMQ (reference sequence). The CDR3 runs 15 residues. CDR3 protein: CASSLAGTGYHEQYF. CDR3 nucleotide sequence: TGTGCCAGCAGTTTAGCGGGGACAGGGTATCACGAGCAGTACTTC. Looking up the rest from reference TRBV13 and TRBJ2-7 gives the full variable domain: AAGVIQSPRHLIKEKRETATLKCYPIPRHDTVYWYQQGPGQDPQFLISFYEKMQSDKGSIPDRFSAQQFSDYHSELNMSSLELGDSALYFCASSLAGTGYHEQYFGPGTRLTVT.

The chain carries TRBV7-8 and TRBJ1-3; D remains ambiguous. The CDR3 is made up of 14 amino acids. The germline V and J ends were trimmed by 4 bases and 4 bases, with 11 bases remaining between them. Germline V gives CDR1 SGHVS, CDR2 FQNEAQ. The CDR3 spells CASSSLEAGNTIYF. The CDR3 DNA reads TGTGCCAGCAGCTCCCTGGAAGCGGGAAACACCATATATTTT.